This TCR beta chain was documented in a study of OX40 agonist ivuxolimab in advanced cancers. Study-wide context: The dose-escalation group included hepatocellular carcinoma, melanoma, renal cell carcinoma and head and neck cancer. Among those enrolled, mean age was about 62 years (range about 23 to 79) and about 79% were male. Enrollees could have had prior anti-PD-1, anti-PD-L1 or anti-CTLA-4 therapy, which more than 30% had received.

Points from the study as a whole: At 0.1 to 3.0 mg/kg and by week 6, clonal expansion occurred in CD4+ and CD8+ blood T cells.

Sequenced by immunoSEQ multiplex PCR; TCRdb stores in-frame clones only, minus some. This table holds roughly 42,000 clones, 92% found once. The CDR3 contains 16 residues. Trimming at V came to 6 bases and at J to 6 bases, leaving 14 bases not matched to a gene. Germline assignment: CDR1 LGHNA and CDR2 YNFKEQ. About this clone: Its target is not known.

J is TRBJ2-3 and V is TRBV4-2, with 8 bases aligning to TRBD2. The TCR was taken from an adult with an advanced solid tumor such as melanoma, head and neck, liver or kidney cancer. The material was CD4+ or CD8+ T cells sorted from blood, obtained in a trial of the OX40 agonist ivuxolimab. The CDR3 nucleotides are TGTGCCAGCAGTCTCGGGGGGGCGGGAGTCGCGGATACGCAGTATTTT. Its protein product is CASSLGGAGVADTQYF.